The rows below give T cell receptor beta chains drawn from one sample of a study of blood T cell repertoires in COVID-19. Profiling relied on immunoSEQ multiplex PCR, and the TCRdb table lists in-frame clones only, not all of them. Counted here are 200,000 to 250,000 clones, roughly 76% occurring once; the ten biggest clones make up 5.1%. The sequenced sample was peripheral blood. These receptors were taken from a human donor in a cohort sampled during active COVID-19. The CDR3 runs from the conserved cysteine through the conserved F or W. D genes are given only for firm matches. Expanded clones get a size class; other rows say once, few or many, or leave the size out.

abundance	v_gene	d_gene	j_gene	CDR3nt	CDR3aa
NA	TRBV27	TRBD2	TRBJ2-7	TGTGCCAGCAGTTTAGTTAGCGGGATGGTCGAGCAGTACTTC	CASSLVSGMVEQYF
NA	TRBV9	NA	TRBJ1-5	TGTGCCAGCAGCGTAGAGACAGATCAGCCCCAGCATTTT	CASSVETDQPQHF
NA	TRBV9	TRBD2	TRBJ2-5	TGTGCCAGCACCATTGGCCCTAGCGGGGGGGAGACCCAGTACTTC	CASTIGPSGGETQYF
few	TRBV2	TRBD2	TRBJ2-1	TGTGCCAGCAGGCCCCGGGGGAGCGGGAGTACGAGTGAGCAGTTCTTC	CASRPRGSGSTSEQFF
NA	TRBV4-3	NA	TRBJ2-1	TGCGCCAGCAGCCAAGGGCTAGGGGGGGGGAGTGAGCAGTTCTTC	CASSQGLGGGSEQFF
NA	TRBV18	NA	TRBJ1-1	TGTGCCAGCTCACCAGGGGGGGGTACTACTGAAGCTTTCTTT	CASSPGGGTTEAFF
NA	TRBV28	NA	TRBJ1-1	TGTGCCAGCAGTTTATTGGCAAACACTGAAGCTTTCTTT	CASSLLANTEAFF
NA	TRBV6-1	NA	TRBJ1-5	TGTGCCAGCAGTGAAGCGGGAGGGTCAAGGCAGCCCCAGCATTTT	CASSEAGGSRQPQHF
many	TRBV11-2	NA	TRBJ2-1	TGTGCCAGCAGCTTAGAGGTCGGCAATGAGCAGTTCTTC	CASSLEVGNEQFF
NA	TRBV24-1	NA	TRBJ1-2	TGTGCCACCAGTGATTCCGGGGTCAACTATGGCTACACCTTC	CATSDSGVNYGYTF
NA	TRBV7-9	TRBD1	TRBJ1-2	TGTGCCAGCAGCTATCGACAGGGGGGAAGAACTCATCGTGGCTACACCTTC	CASSYRQGGRTHRGYTF
NA	TRBV5-1	TRBD2	TRBJ2-2	TGCGCCAGCATAGCCGGGACTAGCGGGAGGAAGAACACCGGGGAGCTGTTTTTT	CASIAGTSGRKNTGELFF
NA	TRBV28	TRBD1	TRBJ1-6	TGTGCCAGCAGTCAGGGGGCCAATAATTCACCCCTCCACTTT	CASSQGANNSPLHF
many	TRBV9	TRBD1	TRBJ1-2	TGTGCCAGCAGCGCCGGGACAGTATATGGCTACACCTTC	CASSAGTVYGYTF
NA	TRBV10-3	TRBD2	TRBJ2-1	TGTGCCATCAGTGATCCAGCGGGAGCTAACAATGAGCAGTTCTTC	CAISDPAGANNEQFF
NA	TRBV24-1	TRBD1	TRBJ2-7	TGTGCCACCAGTGCTCCCAAGACAGGGGGGTCCTACGAGCAGTACTTC	CATSAPKTGGSYEQYF
NA	TRBV27	NA	TRBJ1-1	TGTGCCAGCAGTTTAAACAGACGGGGTGGGACTGAAGCTTTCTTT	CASSLNRRGGTEAFF
once	TRBV6-7	NA	TRBJ1-5	TGTGCCAGCAGTTACCCCCGGGGGGGCCATAGCAATCAGCCCCAGCATTTT	CASSYPRGGHSNQPQHF
NA	TRBV18	TRBD1	TRBJ1-1	TGTGCCAGCTCACCACCTCCGGGACAGGAAGCTTTCTTT	CASSPPPGQEAFF
once	TRBV21-1	NA	TRBJ2-6	TGTGCCAGCAGCAAAGATCAGCGGGAGTATGCTGGGGCCAACGTCCTGACTTTC	CASSKDQREYAGANVLTF
once	TRBV6-5	TRBD1	TRBJ2-7	TGTGCCAGCCAAGACAGGACAGGGGCACATTACGAGCAGTACTTC	CASQDRTGAHYEQYF
NA	TRBV10-2	NA	TRBJ1-1	TGCGCCAGCATTTTCAGGATGAACACTGAAGCTTTCTTT	CASIFRMNTEAFF
NA	TRBV4-3	NA	TRBJ2-6	TGCGCCAGCAGCCAAGATCGGAGCTCCGGGGCCAACGTCCTGACTTTC	CASSQDRSSGANVLTF
NA	TRBV19	NA	TRBJ2-7	TGTGCCAGTAGTAACACAGGGAGAGTCTACGAGCAGTACTTC	CASSNTGRVYEQYF
once	TRBV7-2	TRBD2	TRBJ2-5	TGTGCCAGCAGCTCCGGACTAGCGGCGTACCAAGAGACCCAGTACTTC	CASSSGLAAYQETQYF
NA	TRBV28	TRBD2	TRBJ2-7	TGTGCCAGCAGTTGGGGCGGGAGCTCTTACGAGCAGTACTTC	CASSWGGSSYEQYF
once	TRBV4-1	TRBD2	TRBJ2-7	TGCGCCAGCAGCCAAGGGACGGGAGGCCCCTACGAGCAGTACTTC	CASSQGTGGPYEQYF
NA	TRBV11-1	NA	TRBJ2-5	TGTGCCAGCAGCTCGGAAGAGACCCAGTACTTC	CASSSEETQYF
NA	TRBV3-1/TRBV3-2	TRBD1	TRBJ2-7	TGTGCCAGCAGCTACAGGGGGAGGCCCGGGAACGAGCAGTACTTC	CASSYRGRPGNEQYF
NA	TRBV2	NA	TRBJ2-7	TGTGCCAGCAGTGGGATCGCGGTGGCGTCCTACGAGCAGTACTTC	CASSGIAVASYEQYF
once	TRBV9	TRBD2	TRBJ2-1	TGTGCCAGCAGCGGGGGACTAGCGGGCTCCTACAATGAGCAGTTCTTC	CASSGGLAGSYNEQFF
NA	TRBV11-2	NA	TRBJ2-2	TGTGCCAGCAGCTTTTCAGGGCCCCCGTTCGCGAACACCGGGGAGCTGTTTTTT	CASSFSGPPFANTGELFF
once	TRBV7-9	NA	TRBJ1-1	TGTGCCAGCACAGGGAGGGGCGGGCCTGAAGCTTTCTTT	CASTGRGGPEAFF
NA	TRBV2	NA	TRBJ1-2	TGTGCCAGCAGCGGTCAGACTATTAACTATGGCTACACCTTC	CASSGQTINYGYTF
NA	TRBV19	NA	TRBJ2-7	TGTGCCAGTAGTATACGGGGTACGGCCAACGCTAGAGGATACGAGCAGTACTTC	CASSIRGTANARGYEQYF
NA	TRBV5-1	TRBD2	TRBJ2-7	TGCGCCAGCAGCCTGACTAGCGTTTACGAGCAGTACTTC	CASSLTSVYEQYF
once	TRBV30	NA	TRBJ2-6	TGTGCCTGGATGGGCAGGATGTTCTCTGGGGCCAACGTCCTGACTTTC	CAWMGRMFSGANVLTF
NA	TRBV16	TRBD1	TRBJ1-5	TGTGCCAGCAGCCAAAGGGACAGCCTCTGGCCCCAGCATTTT	CASSQRDSLWPQHF
NA	TRBV19	NA	TRBJ1-2	TGTGCCAGTAGTCCGAGTACAGGGACCTATGGCTACACCTTC	CASSPSTGTYGYTF
NA	TRBV15	TRBD1	TRBJ2-7	TGTGCCACCAGCAGAGATCTAGGACAGGCCTCCTACGAGCAGTACTTC	CATSRDLGQASYEQYF
few	TRBV24-1	TRBD1	TRBJ1-2	TGTGCCACCAGTCCCGCAGGGGGCTTTGGCTACACCTTC	CATSPAGGFGYTF
NA	TRBV6-6	TRBD1	TRBJ1-6	TGTGCCAGCGGAACGACAGGGGGCAATTCACCCCTCCACTTT	CASGTTGGNSPLHF
NA	TRBV6-1	NA	TRBJ2-1	TGTGCCAGCAGTGAACCAAGCAGGAGGTTTGCGTTCTTC	CASSEPSRRFAFF
once	TRBV9	TRBD2	TRBJ2-1	TGTGCCAGCAGCGCAAGCACGGGACTAGCGTCGAATGAGCAGTTCTTC	CASSASTGLASNEQFF
NA	TRBV25-1	NA	TRBJ2-3	TGTGCCTCGGCCCCGAGGGGGAACACAGATACGCAGTATTTT	CASAPRGNTDTQYF
NA	TRBV5-6	TRBD1	TRBJ2-7	TGTGCCAGCAGCCTGGGACAGTCTTACGAGCAGTACTTC	CASSLGQSYEQYF
NA	TRBV27	NA	TRBJ1-1	TGTGCCAGCAGTTATGCGGGAAGCACTGAAGCTTTCTTT	CASSYAGSTEAFF
NA	TRBV4-2	NA	TRBJ1-2	TGTGCCAGCAGCCCTCCGACCGGACAGAACCCTAACTATGGCTACACCTTC	CASSPPTGQNPNYGYTF
NA	TRBV6-5	NA	TRBJ2-4	TGTGCCAGCAGTTACCTGTCTAATCAGTACTTC	CASSYLSNQYF